This T cell receptor (beta chain) came from a study of blood T cell repertoires in COVID-19. Study information: COVID-19 samples, acute and convalescent, were from the United States, Italy and Spain. In each case, the material was cDNA or gDNA derived from T cells, B-cell-depleted T cells, or PBMCs.

J gave up 5 bases and V 6 bases, and 8 bases lay outside the gene matches. The CDR3 length is 17 residues. Germline CDR1 LGHNA, CDR2 YNFKEQ. In the authors' methods: The assay estimated nucleated cells by amplifying reference gene primers. Libraries were prepared by immunoSEQ multiplex PCR; TCRdb keeps only in-frame clonotypes and omits some of them. V and J calls and clone size are those listed in that table; D and trimming were worked out from the DNA. The repertoire holds some 400,000 clones, with about 90% as singletons. V gene TRBV4-2 combines with J gene TRBJ2-2, with TRBD2 identical over 14 bases. The material sequenced was peripheral blood. This TCR was recovered from a man aged 18 to 30 with active or convalescent COVID-19. The CDR3 sequence: CASSRLAGGPETGELFF. The CDR3, as DNA: TGTGCCAGCAGTCGACTAGCGGGGGGGCCTGAAACCGGGGAGCTGTTTTTT.